Ten or more counts support the clone carrying this T cell receptor beta chain. The antigen is not known. The CDR3 has 16 residues. TCR cDNA, made by 5'RACE template switching, carried an added universal primer site and UMIs. TCRdb reprocessed the 5' RACE reads with MiXCR, giving one entry per CDR3 protein. The sample lists 500,000 to 550,000 distinct CDR3 sequences; about a fifth were seen once. This sample is part of a study of T cells after yellow fever vaccination. Study-wide findings and caveats: Among primary-vaccination clones, most reappeared after the booster, at 95% to 96% for CD4 and approximately 90% for CD8. Some clonotypes were seen in both the CD4 and the CD8 compartments. These made up a small share and likely arose from convergent recombination.

The rearrangement links TRBV21-1 to TRBJ2-5; TRBD2 reflects the table's D call only, with no check against the DNA. TRBV21-1 is marked as a pseudogene. This clonotype was sampled from a man younger than 35 who received the YFV17D yellow fever vaccine. The material sequenced was PBMCs, taken around 3 weeks after the first yellow fever vaccination. CDR3 sequence: CASSKAQRVRVETQYF. The CDR3 DNA reads TGTGCCAGCAGCAAAGCGCAGCGGGTCCGTGTGGAGACCCAGTACTTC.